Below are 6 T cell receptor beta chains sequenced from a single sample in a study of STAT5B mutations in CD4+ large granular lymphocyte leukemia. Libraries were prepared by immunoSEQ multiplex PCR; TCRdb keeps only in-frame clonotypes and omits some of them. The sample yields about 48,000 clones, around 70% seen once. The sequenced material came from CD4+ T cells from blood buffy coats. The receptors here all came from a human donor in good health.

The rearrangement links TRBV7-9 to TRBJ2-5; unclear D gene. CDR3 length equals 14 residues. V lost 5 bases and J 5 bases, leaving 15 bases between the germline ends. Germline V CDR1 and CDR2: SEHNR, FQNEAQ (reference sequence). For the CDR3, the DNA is TGTGCCAGCAGCCCCCGATCCACGGCGGAGACCCAGTACTTC. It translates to CASSPRSTAETQYF.

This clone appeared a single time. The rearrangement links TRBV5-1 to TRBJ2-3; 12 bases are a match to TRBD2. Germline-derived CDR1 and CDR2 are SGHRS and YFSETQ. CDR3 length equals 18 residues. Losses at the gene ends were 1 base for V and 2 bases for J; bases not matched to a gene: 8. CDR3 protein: CASSLYRLAGDHTDTQYF. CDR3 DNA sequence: TGCGCCAGCAGCTTGTATCGACTAGCGGGGGACCACACAGATACGCAGTATTTT.

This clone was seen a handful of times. The CDR3 coding sequence is TGTGCCAGCAAGTTGAGCTCCCAATCTACCGGGGAGCTGTTTTTT. Translating gives CASKLSSQSTGELFF. The chain has TRBV2 and TRBJ2-2; D is unclear. Germline values: CDR1 SNHLY, CDR2 FYNNEI. With 7 bases removed from V and 5 bases from J, the gap between germline ends came to 17 bases. The CDR3 extends over 15 amino acids.

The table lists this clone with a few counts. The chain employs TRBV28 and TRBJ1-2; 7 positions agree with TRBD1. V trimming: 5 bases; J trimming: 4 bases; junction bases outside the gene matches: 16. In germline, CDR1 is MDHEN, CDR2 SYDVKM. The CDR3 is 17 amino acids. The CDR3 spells CASSATGARGQIYGYTF. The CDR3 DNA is TGTGCCAGCAGTGCGACGGGCGCAAGGGGACAGATCTATGGCTACACCTTC.

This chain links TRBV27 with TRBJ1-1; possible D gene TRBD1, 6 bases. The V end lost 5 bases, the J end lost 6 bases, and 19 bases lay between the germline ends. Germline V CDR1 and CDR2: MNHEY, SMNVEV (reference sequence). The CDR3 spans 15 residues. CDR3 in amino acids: CASSPDYRVSSEAFF. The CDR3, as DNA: TGTGCCAGCAGTCCCGACTACAGGGTCAGCTCTGAAGCTTTCTTT.

CDR3 sequence: CASDRQTPYEQYV. The DNA for the CDR3 is TGTGCCAGCGACAGACAGACCCCCTACGAGCAGTACGTC. The V call is TRBV6-1, the J call TRBJ2-7; tentative D call: TRBD1 (5 bases). The CDR3 consists of 13 residues. Germline V gene sequence: CDR1 MNHNS, CDR2 SASEGT. With 8 bases removed from V and 2 bases from J, the gap between germline ends came to 13 bases.